This T cell receptor (beta chain) came from a study of shared clonotypes between healthy human individuals. Notes on the study in general: Only blood was sampled, and tissue TCR repertoires likely differ from blood ones. The study found roughly 5.3% of naive CD4 clonotypes shared across several donors.

Execution of the assay was at deep level. Clones were read by immunoSEQ multiplex PCR, and TCRdb kept only the in-frame ones, dropping some. Among 2 million to 3 million clones, about 92% were seen once, and the ten largest hold over 0.12%. Worth noting for this clone: The target antigen is unknown.

Naive CD4+ cells were CD45RA-selected; the remaining cells were memory. The CDR3 loop spans 17 amino acids. Trimming shortened V by 0 bases and J by 0 bases, and 12 bases separated the two germline ends. Germline-derived CDR1 and CDR2 are SGHRS and YFSETQ. Material for sequencing was naive CD4+ T cells sorted from blood. The subset denotes: CD45RA+ positively selected. The chain couples TRBV5-1 to TRBJ1-4; D is ambiguous. The sequence was obtained from a young man in good health. Here the CDR3 DNA reads TGCGCCAGCAGCTTGGGGTCGGTGGCCCCAACTAATGAAAAACTGTTTTTT. This encodes CASSLGSVAPTNEKLFF. Together with reference TRBV5-1 and TRBJ1-4, the CDR3 gives the full variable domain: KAGVTQTPRYLIKTRGQQVTLSCSPISGHRSVSWYQQTPGQGLQFLFEYFSETQRNKGNFPGRFSGRQFSNSRSEMNVSTLELGDSALYLCASSLGSVAPTNEKLFFGSGTQLSVL.